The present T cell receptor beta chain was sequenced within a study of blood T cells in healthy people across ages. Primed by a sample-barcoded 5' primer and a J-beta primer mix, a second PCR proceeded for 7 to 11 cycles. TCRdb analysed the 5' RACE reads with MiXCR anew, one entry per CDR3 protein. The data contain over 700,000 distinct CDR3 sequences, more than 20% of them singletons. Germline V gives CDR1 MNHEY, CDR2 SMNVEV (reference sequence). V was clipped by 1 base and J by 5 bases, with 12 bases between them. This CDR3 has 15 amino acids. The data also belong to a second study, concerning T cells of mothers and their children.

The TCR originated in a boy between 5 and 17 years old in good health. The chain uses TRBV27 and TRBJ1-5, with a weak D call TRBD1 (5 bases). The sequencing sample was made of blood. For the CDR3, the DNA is TGTGCCAGCAGTTTATTTGGGGGGTTTGATCAGCCCCAGCATTTT. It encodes CASSLFGGFDQPQHF.